Sequencing of this TCR beta chain was carried out in a study of OX40 agonist ivuxolimab in advanced cancers. Turning to the study itself: An anti-OX40 (CD134) antibody with agonistic activity, ivuxolimab, was administered to patients. Patients achieving partial responses numbered three: one hepatocellular carcinoma case and two cutaneous melanoma cases.

Clones were sequenced by immunoSEQ multiplex PCR, and TCRdb holds only the in-frame ones, with some missing. This sample has approximately 13,000 clones, with 55% to 75% found just once. Here the sequenced sample was CD4+ or CD8+ T cells sorted from blood, taken in a trial of the OX40 agonist ivuxolimab. The TCR comes from an adult with an advanced solid tumor such as melanoma, head and neck, liver or kidney cancer.

The CDR3 is CASSEVSGAVEKLFF. CDR3 coding DNA: TGTGCCAGCAGTGAAGTATCAGGGGCGGTTGAAAAACTGTTTTTT. V usage is TRBV6-1 and J usage is TRBJ1-4; tentatively, D is TRBD1 (6 bases). Germline V gives CDR1 MNHNS, CDR2 SASEGT. The CDR3 has 15 amino acids. The V gene lost 1 base and the J gene lost 7 bases, with 13 bases spanning the gap.